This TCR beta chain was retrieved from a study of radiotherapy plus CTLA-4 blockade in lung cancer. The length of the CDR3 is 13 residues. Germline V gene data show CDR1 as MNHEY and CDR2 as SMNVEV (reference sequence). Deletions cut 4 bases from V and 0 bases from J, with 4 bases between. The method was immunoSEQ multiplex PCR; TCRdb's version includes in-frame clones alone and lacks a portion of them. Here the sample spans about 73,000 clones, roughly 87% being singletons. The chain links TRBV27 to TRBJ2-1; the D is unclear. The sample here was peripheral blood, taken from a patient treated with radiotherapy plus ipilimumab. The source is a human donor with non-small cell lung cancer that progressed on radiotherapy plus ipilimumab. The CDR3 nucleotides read TGTGCCAGCAGTTCCCACTCCTACAATGAGCAGTTCTTC. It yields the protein CASSSHSYNEQFF.